A selection of T cell receptor beta chains follows, all from one sample in a study of blood T cell repertoires in COVID-19. Generated by immunoSEQ multiplex PCR, the TCRdb table keeps only in-frame clones and is missing some. This table holds about 400,000 clones, approximately 90% found once. Sequencing was performed on peripheral blood. The receptors come from a woman aged 30 to 39 with acute or convalescent COVID-19. Both conserved end residues are part of each CDR3. D genes are given only for firm matches. Rows may omit the clone size; those that give it use once, few, many or a size class.

D,V,size,J,CDR3,DNA
-,TRBV7-8,-,TRBJ2-3,CASSTQEADTQYF,TGTGCCAGCAGCACCCAAGAGGCAGATACGCAGTATTTT
-,TRBV3-1/TRBV3-2,-,TRBJ1-1,CASSQLGGVVSGTEAFF,TGTGCCAGCAGCCAATTAGGCGGAGTGGTGTCGGGGACTGAAGCTTTCTTT
TRBD1,TRBV27,-,TRBJ1-6,CASSRTTGGFYNSPLHF,TGTGCCAGCAGTAGAACGACAGGGGGTTTCTATAATTCACCCCTCCACTTT
-,TRBV23-1,once,TRBJ1-1,CASSPLWANTEAFF,TGCGCCAGCAGCCCCCTCTGGGCGAACACTGAAGCTTTCTTT
TRBD1,TRBV2,-,TRBJ1-5,CASSRQGNSNQPQHF,TGTGCCAGCAGTCGACAGGGAAATAGCAATCAGCCCCAGCATTTT
-,TRBV5-4,once,TRBJ2-1,CASGRGGVSYNEQFF,TGTGCCAGCGGAAGGGGGGGAGTAAGCTACAATGAGCAGTTCTTC
TRBD1,TRBV7-2,once,TRBJ1-5,CASSPTGMSNQPQHF,TGTGCCAGCAGCCCGACAGGGATGAGCAATCAGCCCCAGCATTTT
-,TRBV7-8,-,TRBJ1-4,CASSLNLGGEKLFF,TGTGCCAGCAGCTTAAATCTGGGGGGGGAAAAACTGTTTTTT
TRBD1,TRBV2,-,TRBJ2-7,CASSEPGTGIYEQYF,TGTGCCAGCAGTGAACCCGGGACAGGGATCTACGAGCAGTACTTC
TRBD1,TRBV25-1,-,TRBJ2-1,CASRGTGFNNEQFF,TGTGCCAGCAGGGGGACAGGGTTTAACAATGAGCAGTTCTTC
-,TRBV6-5,-,TRBJ2-2,CASSYSNVRGVGELFF,TGTGCCAGCAGTTACTCGAATGTCCGGGGTGTGGGGGAGCTGTTTTTT
-,TRBV28,once,TRBJ1-1,CASTPRGRNTEAFF,TGTGCCAGCACCCCCAGAGGGCGGAACACTGAAGCTTTCTTT
-,TRBV4-1,-,TRBJ1-2,CASSQTGRDYGYTF,TGCGCCAGCAGCCAAACAGGGAGGGACTATGGCTACACCTTC
-,TRBV7-9,-,TRBJ2-2,CASRVTSNGVGELFF,TGTGCCAGCAGAGTTACTAGTAACGGGGTCGGGGAGCTGTTTTTT
-,TRBV2,-,TRBJ2-6,CASSAVGGSSGANVLTF,TGTGCCAGCAGCGCTGTGGGGGGAAGCTCTGGGGCCAACGTCCTGACTTTC
TRBD2,TRBV6-5,-,TRBJ2-1,CASSSIGTIDEQFF,TGTGCCAGCAGTTCTATCGGGACTATTGATGAGCAGTTCTTC
-,TRBV7-9,-,TRBJ2-7,CASSLEAGPYEQYF,TGTGCCAGCAGCTTAGAGGCAGGCCCCTACGAGCAGTACTTC
-,TRBV19,-,TRBJ1-5,CASSAIQAQPQHF,TGTGCCAGTAGTGCGATTCAGGCCCAGCCCCAGCATTTT
-,TRBV27,-,TRBJ2-7,CASSSGGGVYEQYF,TGTGCCAGCAGTTCGGGGGGCGGGGTTTACGAGCAGTACTTC
TRBD1,TRBV24-1,-,TRBJ2-7,CATSDSSGTGKQQYF,TGTGCCACCAGTGATTCTTCCGGGACAGGAAAACAGCAGTACTTC
TRBD1,TRBV18,-,TRBJ1-1,CASSGQGVGAFF,TGTGCCAGCTCCGGACAGGGTGTCGGAGCTTTCTTT
-,TRBV5-4,-,TRBJ1-5,CASSLWGVDQPQHF,TGTGCCAGCAGCTTATGGGGGGTTGATCAGCCCCAGCATTTT
TRBD1,TRBV24-1,once,TRBJ2-5,CATTRTGEETQYF,TGTGCCACCACCCGGACAGGGGAAGAGACCCAGTACTTC
-,TRBV5-6,-,TRBJ1-2,CASSLGGRGGGYTF,TGTGCCAGCAGCTTAGGGGGTCGGGGTGGTGGCTACACCTTC